The rows below give T cell receptor beta chains drawn from one sample of a study of blood T cell repertoires in COVID-19. Sequencing was performed with immunoSEQ multiplex PCR; in TCRdb, only in-frame clones are kept and a portion is missing. The table includes about 26,000 clones, around 93% detected once. Input material: peripheral blood. All receptors derive from a human donor in a cohort sampled during active COVID-19. CDR3s include the opening cysteine and the closing phenylalanine or tryptophan. Each record gives: V gene, CDR3 length, D gene, J gene, clone size, CDR3 protein, CDR3 DNA. D genes are given only for firm matches. Expanded clones get a size class; other rows say once, few or many, or leave the size out.

v_gene: TRBV14; len: 15; d_gene: .; j_gene: TRBJ2-7; abundance: .; CDR3aa: CASSQGPGKKYEQYF; CDR3nt: TGTGCCAGCAGCCAAGGACCCGGGAAAAAATACGAGCAGTACTTC
v_gene: TRBV6-5; len: 13; d_gene: .; j_gene: TRBJ2-1; abundance: .; CDR3aa: CASSQVFANEQFF; CDR3nt: TGTGCCAGCAGTCAGGTGTTCGCCAATGAGCAGTTCTTC
v_gene: TRBV9; len: 16; d_gene: TRBD1; j_gene: TRBJ2-5; abundance: .; CDR3aa: CASSVGGQGRTETQYF; CDR3nt: TGTGCCAGCAGCGTAGGGGGACAGGGAAGGACGGAGACCCAGTACTTC
v_gene: TRBV7-2; len: 14; d_gene: .; j_gene: TRBJ2-1; abundance: .; CDR3aa: CASTTAGAYNEQFF; CDR3nt: TGTGCCAGCACTACCGCAGGGGCGTACAATGAGCAGTTCTTC
v_gene: TRBV11-2; len: 11; d_gene: .; j_gene: TRBJ1-2; abundance: .; CDR3aa: CASSLGGGYTF; CDR3nt: TGTGCCAGCAGCTTAGGAGGTGGCTACACCTTC
v_gene: TRBV15; len: 17; d_gene: TRBD2; j_gene: TRBJ2-3; abundance: .; CDR3aa: CATSSRRGGGSRDTQYF; CDR3nt: TGTGCCACCAGCAGTCGGCGGGGGGGCGGAAGCAGAGATACGCAGTATTTT
v_gene: TRBV19; len: 15; d_gene: TRBD2; j_gene: TRBJ2-7; abundance: .; CDR3aa: CASSSIAGAAYEQYF; CDR3nt: TGTGCCAGTAGTTCTATAGCGGGGGCTGCCTACGAGCAGTACTTC
v_gene: TRBV9; len: 16; d_gene: .; j_gene: TRBJ2-3; abundance: .; CDR3aa: CASSVGSRARTDTQYF; CDR3nt: TGTGCCAGCAGCGTAGGGTCCAGGGCCCGCACAGATACGCAGTATTTT
v_gene: TRBV3-1/TRBV3-2; len: 14; d_gene: TRBD1; j_gene: TRBJ1-1; abundance: .; CDR3aa: CASSSYRGGTEAFF; CDR3nt: TGTGCCAGCAGCTCGTACAGGGGTGGCACTGAAGCTTTCTTT
v_gene: TRBV6-5; len: 14; d_gene: .; j_gene: TRBJ2-2; abundance: .; CDR3aa: CAGEPGVDTGELFF; CDR3nt: TGTGCCGGAGAGCCGGGGGTGGACACCGGGGAGCTGTTTTTT
v_gene: TRBV6-1; len: 15; d_gene: .; j_gene: TRBJ1-2; abundance: .; CDR3aa: CASSEALTAPYGYTF; CDR3nt: TGTGCCAGCAGTGAAGCGCTGACAGCTCCCTATGGCTACACCTTC
v_gene: TRBV29-1; len: 13; d_gene: .; j_gene: TRBJ2-1; abundance: .; CDR3aa: CSVFDRGPGEQFF; CDR3nt: TGCAGCGTATTCGACAGAGGCCCGGGTGAGCAGTTCTTC
v_gene: TRBV15; len: 15; d_gene: .; j_gene: TRBJ1-2; abundance: .; CDR3aa: CATSPQSSDYYGYTF; CDR3nt: TGTGCCACCAGCCCCCAATCTTCTGACTACTATGGCTACACCTTC
v_gene: TRBV5-1; len: 14; d_gene: .; j_gene: TRBJ2-5; abundance: .; CDR3aa: CASSLQGPQETQYF; CDR3nt: TGCGCCAGCAGCCTTCAGGGGCCCCAAGAGACCCAGTACTTC
v_gene: TRBV18; len: 13; d_gene: .; j_gene: TRBJ1-2; abundance: few; CDR3aa: CASSPTANYGYTF; CDR3nt: TGTGCCAGCTCACCGACAGCTAACTATGGCTACACCTTC
v_gene: TRBV28; len: 15; d_gene: .; j_gene: TRBJ2-1; abundance: .; CDR3aa: CASSLRDSSYNEQFF; CDR3nt: TGTGCCAGCAGTCTGCGGGACAGCTCCTACAATGAGCAGTTCTTC
v_gene: TRBV4-1; len: 13; d_gene: .; j_gene: TRBJ1-4; abundance: .; CDR3aa: CASSNVGNEKLFF; CDR3nt: TGCGCCAGCAGCAACGTCGGTAATGAAAAACTGTTTTTT
v_gene: TRBV7-6; len: 15; d_gene: TRBD2; j_gene: TRBJ2-5; abundance: .; CDR3aa: CASSRLWTSLETQYF; CDR3nt: TGTGCCAGCAGCCGCCTCTGGACTAGCTTAGAGACCCAGTACTTC
v_gene: TRBV29-1; len: 14; d_gene: TRBD2; j_gene: TRBJ2-2; abundance: .; CDR3aa: CSVATSGGAGELFF; CDR3nt: TGCAGCGTCGCTACTAGCGGGGGGGCCGGGGAGCTGTTTTTT
v_gene: TRBV6-1; len: 17; d_gene: TRBD1; j_gene: TRBJ1-1; abundance: few; CDR3aa: CASSEGWGGTGVTEAFF; CDR3nt: TGTGCCAGCAGTGAAGGTTGGGGTGGGACAGGGGTGACTGAAGCTTTCTTT
v_gene: TRBV5-1; len: 16; d_gene: TRBD1; j_gene: TRBJ1-2; abundance: .; CDR3aa: CATRSPGQGKKYGYTF; CDR3nt: TGCGCCACCAGATCGCCGGGACAGGGAAAAAAATATGGCTACACCTTC
v_gene: TRBV12-5; len: 18; d_gene: .; j_gene: TRBJ2-6; abundance: .; CDR3aa: CASGQAGQPVSGANVLTF; CDR3nt: TGTGCTAGTGGTCAGGCAGGACAGCCCGTTTCTGGGGCCAACGTCCTGACTTTC
v_gene: TRBV19; len: 11; d_gene: .; j_gene: TRBJ1-1; abundance: .; CDR3aa: CASSEGVLAFF; CDR3nt: TGTGCCAGTAGTGAGGGGGTTTTAGCTTTCTTT
v_gene: TRBV28; len: 16; d_gene: TRBD2; j_gene: TRBJ2-1; abundance: .; CDR3aa: CASSWTGTSYGNEQFF; CDR3nt: TGTGCCAGCAGTTGGACCGGGACTAGCTATGGCAATGAGCAGTTCTTC
v_gene: TRBV5-5; len: 13; d_gene: .; j_gene: TRBJ1-2; abundance: once; CDR3aa: CASSVQGVGGYTF; CDR3nt: TGTGCCAGCAGCGTACAGGGAGTCGGCGGCTACACCTTC
v_gene: TRBV4-2; len: 15; d_gene: TRBD1; j_gene: TRBJ1-2; abundance: medium-sized; CDR3aa: CASSQGRDRVYGYTF; CDR3nt: TGTGCCAGCAGCCAAGGGAGGGACAGGGTGTATGGCTACACCTTC
v_gene: TRBV3-1/TRBV3-2; len: 16; d_gene: .; j_gene: TRBJ1-2; abundance: .; CDR3aa: CASSQAGSGEARGYTF; CDR3nt: TGTGCCAGCAGCCAAGCGGGATCTGGGGAGGCTAGGGGCTACACCTTC
v_gene: TRBV15; len: 13; d_gene: TRBD2; j_gene: TRBJ2-7; abundance: .; CDR3aa: CASGGPDSYEQYF; CDR3nt: TGTGCCAGCGGGGGGCCTGATTCCTACGAGCAGTACTTC
v_gene: TRBV5-3; len: 17; d_gene: .; j_gene: TRBJ2-2; abundance: .; CDR3aa: CARSFSPQFVPTGELFF; CDR3nt: TGTGCCAGAAGCTTTTCCCCTCAGTTCGTCCCCACCGGGGAGCTGTTTTTT
v_gene: TRBV18; len: 14; d_gene: .; j_gene: TRBJ2-2; abundance: once; CDR3aa: CASSQGTTDGELFF; CDR3nt: TGTGCCAGCTCACAAGGGACAACCGACGGGGAGCTGTTTTTT
v_gene: TRBV15; len: 15; d_gene: .; j_gene: TRBJ1-2; abundance: .; CDR3aa: CATSRDQLGYDGYTF; CDR3nt: TGTGCCACCAGCAGAGATCAACTCGGGTACGATGGCTACACCTTC
v_gene: TRBV12-3/TRBV12-4; len: 12; d_gene: .; j_gene: TRBJ2-3; abundance: .; CDR3aa: CASSLGGHTQYF; CDR3nt: TGTGCCAGCAGTTTAGGGGGGCATACGCAGTATTTT
v_gene: TRBV18; len: 15; d_gene: .; j_gene: TRBJ1-6; abundance: .; CDR3aa: CASSPTGTLNSPLHF; CDR3nt: TGTGCCAGCTCACCTACCGGGACACTTAATTCACCCCTCCACTTT
v_gene: TRBV5-1; len: 20; d_gene: .; j_gene: TRBJ2-3; abundance: .; CDR3aa: CASSLALQGGSLTITDTQYF; CDR3nt: TGCGCCAGCAGCTTGGCACTTCAGGGTGGGTCACTCACTATCACAGATACGCAGTATTTT
v_gene: TRBV6-5; len: 15; d_gene: .; j_gene: TRBJ1-5; abundance: .; CDR3aa: CASILGQGGSQPQHF; CDR3nt: .
v_gene: TRBV5-1; len: 15; d_gene: .; j_gene: TRBJ1-2; abundance: .; CDR3aa: CASSFDRLLSNGYTF; CDR3nt: TGCGCCAGCAGCTTCGACAGGCTCTTGTCTAATGGCTACACCTTC
v_gene: TRBV5-6; len: 16; d_gene: .; j_gene: TRBJ2-3; abundance: .; CDR3aa: CASSFMSGFYTDTQYF; CDR3nt: TGTGCCAGCAGCTTTATGTCGGGGTTTTACACAGATACGCAGTATTTT
v_gene: TRBV14; len: 15; d_gene: .; j_gene: TRBJ1-4; abundance: .; CDR3aa: CASSQARGGNEKLFF; CDR3nt: TGTGCCAGCAGCCAAGCGAGGGGAGGGAATGAAAAACTGTTTTTT
v_gene: TRBV4-2; len: 21; d_gene: TRBD2; j_gene: TRBJ2-1; abundance: .; CDR3aa: CASSPPPTGTSVALAYNEQFF; CDR3nt: TGTGCCAGCAGCCCTCCTCCAACCGGGACTAGCGTCGCTCTCGCATACAATGAGCAGTTCTTC
v_gene: TRBV18; len: 14; d_gene: .; j_gene: TRBJ2-1; abundance: .; CDR3aa: CASSTDTSRNEQFF; CDR3nt: TGTGCCAGCTCAACCGACACCTCTCGGAATGAGCAGTTCTTC
v_gene: TRBV6-6; len: 16; d_gene: TRBD2; j_gene: TRBJ2-3; abundance: .; CDR3aa: CASRATSGGPYDTQYF; CDR3nt: TGTGCCAGCAGGGCGACTAGCGGGGGGCCATACGATACGCAGTATTTT
v_gene: TRBV7-5; len: 17; d_gene: .; j_gene: TRBJ2-1; abundance: .; CDR3aa: CARSLTGGPSCWNEQFF; CDR3nt: TGTGCCAGAAGCCTTACCGGCGGGCCTAGCTGCTGGAATGAGCAGTTCTTC
v_gene: TRBV4-1; len: 20; d_gene: .; j_gene: TRBJ1-6; abundance: .; CDR3aa: CASSQRELFRGKLYNSPLHF; CDR3nt: TGCGCCAGCAGCCAAAGAGAGCTATTCAGGGGAAAACTTTATAATTCACCCCTCCACTTT
v_gene: TRBV7-9; len: 14; d_gene: .; j_gene: TRBJ2-7; abundance: .; CDR3aa: CATEAETNSYEQYF; CDR3nt: TGTGCCACTGAGGCGGAAACAAACTCCTACGAGCAGTACTTC